One T cell receptor (beta chain) is described in this entry. Its antigen remains unknown. These data are taken from a study of cytomegalovirus exposure and HLA in healthy donors. Study-level points and caveats: Analysis was performed later, and it showed HLA-associated TCR beta chains to be more clonally expanded than equally common others. Some highly shared sequence variants likely arose as a pipeline artifact. Later analysis suggested most CMV-associated TCR beta chains were HLA-restricted. Previous analysis showed most TCR beta V segments were productive about 87% or about 30% of the time.

Vbeta (60) and Jbeta (13) primers were used in the PCR. Generated by immunoSEQ multiplex PCR, the TCRdb table keeps only in-frame clones and is missing some. The sample includes some 130,000 clones, around three quarters of them seen just once. Sample: PBMCs. This sequence originates from a woman in her fifties or sixties in good health and CMV-seropositive.

The CDR3 sequence: CASSLDSWTGELFF. CDR3 DNA: TGTGCCAGCAGCTTAGATAGTTGGACCGGGGAGCTGTTTTTT. J is TRBJ2-2 and V is TRBV7-3, with no clear D. The CDR3 loop spans 14 amino acids. Trimming removed 2 bases from V and 5 bases from J, with 9 bases in between. Germline assignment: CDR1 SGHTA and CDR2 FQGTGA.